This T cell receptor beta chain is drawn from a study of blood T cell repertoires in COVID-19. At the level of the study: The United States, Italy and Spain were the sources of the acute and convalescent COVID-19 samples. The analysed material was cDNA or gDNA that came from T cells, B-cell-depleted T cells, or PBMCs.

Per the authors' pipeline: The authors estimated nucleated cell counts from reference gene primer amplification. Sequencing used immunoSEQ multiplex PCR; TCRdb keeps in-frame clones, though not all of them. V and J calls plus clone size are reproduced from that table; the DNA served to infer D and trimming. The table shows approximately 140,000 clones, with 85% to 90% occurring only once. Germline V gene data show CDR1 as MNHEY and CDR2 as SMNVEV (reference sequence). The trim removed 6 bases at V and 9 bases at J, leaving 16 bases unmatched. This CDR3 is 17 amino acids long. The sequencing sample was made of peripheral blood. The receptor comes from a human donor in a cohort sampled during active COVID-19. The V gene is TRBV27, the J gene TRBJ2-1; 11 positions agree with TRBD2. CDR3 nucleotides: TGTGCCAGCAGCCAGGCGTTGTGGCTAGCGGGAGGCCTTGAGCAGTTCTTC. Translating gives CASSQALWLAGGLEQFF.